The 22 T cell receptor beta chains listed next were all sequenced from one sample in a study of response to subunit inactivated influenza vaccine. TCRdb itself ran the RT-PCR reads through MiXCR, one entry per CDR3 protein. This sample yields around 480,000 distinct CDR3 sequences, of which 16% are seen a single time; 2.5% to 3.5% belongs to the top ten. The sample consisted of CD4+ T cells sorted from PBMCs, taken around 25 months after vaccination. Receptor source: a man between 45 and 75 years old who received an inactivated influenza vaccine.

This clonotype was found a few times. This rearrangement joins TRBV30 to TRBJ2-3, with 7 bases lining up with TRBD2. Germline CDR1 reads GTSNPN; CDR2 reads SVGIG (reference sequence). There are 16 residues in the CDR3. V lost 0 bases and J lost 5; bases outside the gene matches: 11. CDR3: CAWSVRAAEREDTQYF. The CDR3 nucleotides read TGTGCCTGGAGTGTACGGGCAGCTGAGCGGGAAGATACGCAGTATTTT. Variable domain in full (rest from reference TRBV30 and TRBJ2-3): SQTIHQWPATLVQPVGSPLSLECTVEGTSNPNLYWYRQAAGRGLQLLFYSVGIGQISSEVPQNLSASRPQDRQFILSSKKLLLSDSGFYLCAWSVRAAEREDTQYFGPGTRLTVL.

The chain uses TRBV7-2 and TRBJ2-5; TRBD1 agrees at 8 bases. This CDR3 is built from 15 residues. Looked up from germline, CDR1 is SGHTA and CDR2 is FQGNSA. Unmatched junction bases numbered 9, after V lost 4 bases and J lost 5 bases. Here the CDR3 reads CASSSDRAGRETQYF. In DNA, the CDR3 is TGTGCCAGCAGCTCGGACAGGGCTGGGAGGGAGACCCAGTACTTC.

This chain connects TRBV14 to TRBJ2-1; tentatively, D is TRBD1 (5 bases). The CDR3 length is 18 residues. The germline V gene has CDR1 SGHDN and CDR2 FVKESK. V lost 0 bases and J 0 bases, leaving 15 bases between the germline ends. CDR3 region: CASSQDRTRWSSYNEQFF. DNA of the CDR3: TGTGCCAGCAGCCAAGACCGGACAAGATGGAGCTCCTACAATGAGCAGTTCTTC.

CDR3 amino acids: CAISDSGTRSTYEQYF. The DNA for the CDR3 is TGTGCCATCAGTGATTCCGGGACTCGCAGCACCTACGAGCAGTACTTC. This chain uses TRBV10-3 with TRBJ2-7; D is perhaps TRBD2 (6 bases). Germline CDR1 reads ENHRY; CDR2 reads SYGVKD. The V end was cut by 3 bases, the J end by 2 bases, with 17 bases between. This CDR3 comprises 16 residues.

This clonotype was seen ten or more times. V gene TRBV5-5 combines with J gene TRBJ2-3, with 8 bases that match TRBD2. Trimming cost V 2 bases and J 4 bases; bases outside gene matches: 3. Germline CDR1 and CDR2: SGHKS and YYEKEE (reference sequence). The CDR3 covers 14 residues. The CDR3 here is CASSLGLASDTQYF. In DNA, the CDR3 is TGTGCCAGCAGCTTAGGACTAGCATCAGATACGCAGTATTTT.

This clonotype has ten or more counts. The genes are TRBV3-1 and TRBJ2-5; weak D call: TRBD2 (5 bases). V lost 1 base, J lost 2 bases, and 5 bases lay in between. The CDR3 extends over 13 amino acids. The germline CDR1 and CDR2 sequences are LGHDT and YNNKEL (reference sequence). CDR3 sequence reads: CASSQGLQETQYF. CDR3 DNA sequence: TGTGCCAGCAGCCAAGGACTACAAGAGACCCAGTACTTC.

The CDR3 region is CASSSSPLAGTYEQYF. CDR3 nucleotides: TGTGCCAGCAGTTCATCCCCTTTAGCGGGGACCTACGAGCAGTACTTC. The gene calls are TRBV28 and TRBJ2-7; 8 nucleotides line up with TRBD2. Germline CDR1 is MDHEN and CDR2 is SYDVKM. CDR3 length equals 16 residues. With 4 bases clipped from V and 2 bases from J, the junction kept 10 bases outside the gene matches.

This clonotype was seen a handful of times. This chain uses TRBV27 with TRBJ2-2; 7 bases are a match to TRBD2. This CDR3 has 15 residues. The germline V gene has CDR1 MNHEY and CDR2 SMNVEV (reference sequence). J was trimmed by 1 base and V by 6 bases; bases with no gene match: 5. The CDR3 sequence: CASRQAGLNTGELFF. CDR3 coding DNA: TGTGCCAGCAGGCAAGCGGGACTGAACACCGGGGAGCTGTTTTTT.

This clonotype was observed at least ten times. V usage is TRBV10-3 and J usage is TRBJ2-4; D is perhaps TRBD1 (7 bases). Germline V gives CDR1 ENHRY, CDR2 SYGVKD. This CDR3 has 18 residues. Trimming shortened V by 3 bases and J by 3 bases, and 21 bases separated the two germline ends. CDR3 sequence: CAISEGGPSDYGKNIQYF. Here the CDR3 DNA reads TGTGCCATCAGTGAAGGGGGCCCTTCGGACTATGGCAAAAACATTCAGTACTTC.

This clonotype was counted between two and nine times. The CDR3 DNA sequence: TGTGCCAGCAGCTTGCTTCCTACGCTAGCGGGAGGGACCAATGAGCAGTTCTTC. Its protein is CASSLLPTLAGGTNEQFF. The J gene is TRBJ2-1, the V gene TRBV11-2, with 12 bases aligning to TRBD2. The CDR3 consists of 18 residues. Per germline, CDR1 SGHAT and CDR2 FQNNGV. V lost 3 bases and J lost 6; bases outside the gene matches: 12.

The chain links TRBV7-2 to TRBJ2-5; possible D gene TRBD1, 5 bases. Germline loops: CDR1 SGHTA, CDR2 FQGNSA. Trimming took off 1 base at V and 2 bases at J, with 14 bases between the two ends. The CDR3 has 16 residues. The chain's CDR3 is CASSLGIQGGQETQYF. The CDR3 nucleotides are TGTGCCAGCAGCTTAGGTATCCAGGGTGGACAAGAGACCCAGTACTTC.

The DNA of the CDR3 is TGTGCCAGCAGTTACTCTCTAGCGGGAGGCGGTGAGCAGTTCTTC. It specifies CASSYSLAGGGEQFF. J is TRBJ2-1 and V is TRBV6-5; 11 bases map to TRBD2. In germline, CDR1 is MNHEY, CDR2 SVGAGI. The CDR3 consists of 15 residues. Trimming cost V 0 bases and J 9 bases; bases outside gene matches: 4.

This clonotype was counted a few times. J is TRBJ1-1 and V is TRBV27; 7 bases agree with TRBD1. Germline V gene sequence: CDR1 MNHEY, CDR2 SMNVEV (reference sequence). The CDR3 extends over 14 amino acids. The V gene end was trimmed by 6 bases and the J gene end by 1 base; junction bases not matched to a gene: 5. The CDR3 DNA reads as TGTGCCAGCAGGGCAGGGGGTGCGAACACTGAAGCTTTCTTT. Its translation is CASRAGGANTEAFF.

V usage is TRBV5-1 and J usage is TRBJ2-1, with 7 bases aligning to TRBD1. Germline CDR1 reads SGHRS; CDR2 reads YFSETQ. V lost 3 bases to trimming and J lost 5 bases; unmatched junction nucleotides: 5. The CDR3 is made up of 14 amino acids. The CDR3: CASSSQGSHNEQFF. CDR3 coding DNA: TGCGCCAGCAGCTCACAGGGGTCGCACAATGAGCAGTTCTTC. The variable domain in full, with the rest retrieved from reference TRBV5-1 and TRBJ2-1, is KAGVTQTPRYLIKTRGQQVTLSCSPISGHRSVSWYQQTPGQGLQFLFEYFSETQRNKGNFPGRFSGRQFSNSRSEMNVSTLELGDSALYLCASSSQGSHNEQFFGPGTRLTVL.

This clonotype was recorded a few times. The gene calls are TRBV5-1 and TRBJ1-2; D is unclear. Germline V gene lookup returns CDR1 SGHRS and CDR2 YFSETQ. Deletions cut 0 bases from V and 7 bases from J, with 10 bases between. The CDR3 is 13 residues long. CDR3 DNA sequence: TGCGCCAGCAGCTTGGATGGGCCCCCTGGCTACACCTTC. It yields the protein CASSLDGPPGYTF.

This clonotype was recorded once. The chain has TRBV5-5 and TRBJ1-1; D is possibly TRBD1 (5 bases). CDR1 and CDR2 from the germline V gene are SGHKS and YYEKEE (reference sequence). Trimming removed 4 bases from V and 1 base from J, with 11 bases in between. CDR3 length equals 14 residues. The CDR3 spells CASSTEGENTEAFF. CDR3 DNA: TGTGCCAGCAGCACCGAAGGGGAGAACACTGAAGCTTTCTTT.

The V call is TRBV20-1, the J call TRBJ2-5; a weak D match, TRBD2 (6 bases). The CDR3 covers 14 residues. Germline CDR1 and CDR2: DFQATT and SNEGSKA (reference sequence). Trimming took 7 bases from V and 2 from J, leaving 17 bases between them. CDR3 sequence: CSEEGGALQETQYF. The DNA for the CDR3 is TGCAGTGAGGAGGGCGGGGCCTTGCAAGAGACCCAGTACTTC.

The V and J genes are TRBV7-2 and TRBJ2-7; possible D gene TRBD2, 5 bases. Germline V gives CDR1 SGHTA, CDR2 FQGNSA. The CDR3 is 15 amino acids. V gave up 1 base and J gave up 2 bases, with 12 bases separating them. The CDR3 region is CASSLVAAATYEQYF. In DNA form, the CDR3 reads TGTGCCAGCAGCTTAGTGGCAGCGGCCACCTACGAGCAGTACTTC.

Details on this clonotype: The junction and the germline gene differ at one end; a read error may be behind it. The CDR3 DNA is TGCAGTGCTAGAGAGGATGACAGGGCGAGTTTC. Translating it yields CSAREDDRASF. The rearrangement uses TRBV20-1 and TRBJ2-4, with 7 bases fitting TRBD1. Germline CDR1 is DFQATT and CDR2 is SNEGSKA (reference sequence). This CDR3 contains 11 residues.

The rearrangement links TRBV6-2 or TRBV6-3 to TRBJ2-7; D remains ambiguous. CDR1 MNHEY and CDR2 SVGEGT come from the germline V gene. The CDR3 has 14 amino acids. Trimming pared 0 bases from V and 1 base from J, leaving 7 bases between. Here the CDR3 reads CASSYSPLSYEQYF. DNA of the CDR3: TGTGCCAGCAGTTACTCCCCCCTATCCTACGAGCAGTACTTC.

The chain couples TRBV7-9 to TRBJ1-2; no firm D call. The V end lost 5 bases, the J end lost 8 bases, and 12 bases lay between the germline ends. The V gene's germline CDR1 is SEHNR and CDR2 FQNEAQ (reference sequence). The CDR3 consists of 12 residues. The CDR3 loop is CASSTARVGYTF. CDR3 bases: TGTGCCAGCAGCACTGCTCGGGTCGGCTACACCTTC.

This clonotype was found a few times. The rearrangement joins TRBV12-3 or TRBV12-4 to TRBJ1-4; D unclear. The CDR3 runs to 15 residues. V was cut by 7 bases and J by 0 bases, with 12 bases left in between. CDR3 sequence reads: CASTPSGATNEKLFF. The CDR3 bases are TGTGCCAGCACCCCCTCAGGAGCAACTAATGAAAAACTGTTTTTT.